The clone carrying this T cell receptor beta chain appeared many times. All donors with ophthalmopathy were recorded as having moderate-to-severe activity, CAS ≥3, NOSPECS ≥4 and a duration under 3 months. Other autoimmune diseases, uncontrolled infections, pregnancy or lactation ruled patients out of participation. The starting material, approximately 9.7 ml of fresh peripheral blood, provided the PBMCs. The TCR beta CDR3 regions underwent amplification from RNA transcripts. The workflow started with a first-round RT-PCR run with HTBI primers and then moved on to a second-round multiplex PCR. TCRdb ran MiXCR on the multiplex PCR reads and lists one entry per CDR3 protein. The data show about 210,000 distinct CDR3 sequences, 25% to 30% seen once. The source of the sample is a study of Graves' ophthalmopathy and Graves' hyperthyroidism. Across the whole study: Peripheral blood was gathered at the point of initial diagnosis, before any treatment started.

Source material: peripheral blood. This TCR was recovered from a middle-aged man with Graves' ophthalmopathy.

CDR3 in DNA: TGTGCCAGTACCACAGGGTTAGGATTCGCGGATACGCAGTATTTT. It yields the protein CASTTGLGFADTQYF. This sequence joins TRBV6-1 and TRBJ2-3; the D gene is possibly TRBD1 (6 bases). Germline assignment: CDR1 MNHNS and CDR2 SASEGT. The CDR3 runs 15 residues. Trimming took off 9 bases at V and 6 bases at J, with 22 bases between the two ends.